These 11 T cell receptor beta chains originate from one sample sequenced in a study of blood T cell repertoires in COVID-19 (dated by TCRdb to 2018 to 2020). The protocol used for the library was the immunoSEQ multiplex PCR assay. Here the immuneACCESS table is served through TCRdb, limited to in-frame sequences with V and J called. Missing clones are a known gap in these copies; in checked studies unresolved V genes cover under half, and the rest lacks a known reason. The sample has 200,000 to 250,000 clones on record, 70% to 90% of them singletons. Of the sample, around 6.5% is held by the ten largest clones. The sample comprised peripheral blood. The receptors shown here come from a man older than 75 with acute or convalescent COVID-19.

This chain connects TRBV21-1 to TRBJ2-7; the DNA was not compared with TRBD2, the D call given in the table. TRBV21-1 is termed a pseudogene. This CDR3 contains 16 residues. For the CDR3, the DNA is TGTGCCAGCAGCAAAGCACGAGAGCTAGCGGTTTACGAGCAGTACGTC. It yields the protein CASSKARELAVYEQYV.

The table lists this clone with a count of one. The chain recombines TRBV29-1 with TRBJ2-7; weak D call: TRBD2 (6 bases). The CDR3 is 13 amino acids. In germline, CDR1 is SQVTM, CDR2 ANQGSEA. The germline V and J ends were trimmed by 6 bases and 3 bases, with 15 bases remaining between them. The CDR3 spells CSVGWGSGYEQYF. The CDR3 DNA follows: TGCAGCGTGGGGTGGGGTAGCGGCTACGAGCAGTACTTC.

The chain recombines TRBV18 with TRBJ2-4, with 10 bases aligning to TRBD2. CDR1 is KGHSH and CDR2 is LQKENI in the germline V gene. The CDR3 is 17 residues long. The junction had 11 bases not matched to a gene; V was cut back by 1 base and J by 8 bases. CDR3 coding DNA: TGTGCCAGCTCACCACTGGTAGCGGGAGGACCAAACGACATTCAGTACTTC. This sequence encodes CASSPLVAGGPNDIQYF.

The rearrangement joins TRBV28 to TRBJ2-4, with D perhaps matching TRBD2 (7 bases). Germline V gene sequence: CDR1 MDHEN, CDR2 SYDVKM. V gave up 8 bases and J gave up 2 bases, with 13 bases separating them. The CDR3 sequence is 14 residues long. CDR3 amino acids: CASDGGATKNIQYF. CDR3 DNA: TGTGCCAGCGATGGGGGGGCAACCAAAAACATTCAGTACTTC. The variable domain in full, with the rest retrieved from reference TRBV28 and TRBJ2-4, is DVKVTQSSRYLVKRTGEKVFLECVQDMDHENMFWYRQDPGLGLRLIYFSYDVKMKEKGDIPEGYSVSREKKERFSLILESASTNQTSMYLCASDGGATKNIQYFGAGTRLSVL.

This clone was counted between two and nine times. The V gene is TRBV5-4, the J gene TRBJ2-7; D is possibly TRBD2 (7 bases). This CDR3 region has 15 residues. Germline-derived CDR1 and CDR2 are SGHNT and YYREEE (reference sequence). V lost 0 bases and J lost 5, with 15 bases in between. The CDR3 spells CASSLDLMRGHEQYV. Written as DNA, the CDR3 is TGTGCCAGCAGCTTGGATTTGATGCGGGGGCACGAGCAGTACGTC.

The sample holds a few counts of this clone. The V and J genes are TRBV30 and TRBJ2-2, with a weak D call TRBD1 (5 bases). Germline loops: CDR1 GTSNPN, CDR2 SVGIG (reference sequence). Trimming took off 3 bases at V and 4 bases at J, with 15 bases between the two ends. The CDR3 loop spans 15 amino acids. CDR3: CAWRDIRQFTGELFF. In nucleotides, the CDR3 is TGTGCCTGGAGAGATATCCGACAGTTCACCGGGGAGCTGTTTTTT.

The chain employs TRBV3-1 (or the pseudogene TRBV3-2) and TRBJ1-6; 8 bases line up with TRBD1. With V trimmed by 1 base and J by 3 bases, 5 bases remained unmatched. From germline, CDR1 is LGHDT and CDR2 YNNKEL (reference sequence). CDR3 size: 17 residues. The CDR3 DNA reads as TGTGCCAGCAGCCAAGTTTCCGGGACAGGCTATAATTCACCCCTCCACTTT. Translation: CASSQVSGTGYNSPLHF.

This clone occurred once. The rearrangement joins TRBV14 to TRBJ1-2, with D perhaps matching TRBD1 (5 bases). V was trimmed by 4 bases and J by 2 bases, leaving 14 bases between them. The length of the CDR3 is 15 residues. CDR1 is SGHDN and CDR2 is FVKESK in the germline V gene. CDR3 amino acids: CASSPIPGWNYGYTF. The CDR3 bases are TGTGCCAGCAGCCCTATACCAGGGTGGAACTATGGCTACACCTTC.

The chain links TRBV2 to TRBJ2-3; 9 bases map to TRBD2. The V and J ends lost 6 bases and 0 bases, in that order; junction bases with no gene match: 1. CDR1 SNHLY and CDR2 FYNNEI come from the germline V gene. The CDR3 runs to 14 residues. The CDR3 is CASSLAGSTDTQYF. The CDR3, as DNA: TGTGCCAGCAGCCTAGCGGGAAGCACAGATACGCAGTATTTT.

The chain recombines TRBV29-1 with TRBJ2-5; 8 nucleotides line up with TRBD1. Trimming at V came to 4 bases and at J to 5 bases, leaving 3 bases not matched to a gene. Germline V gene sequence: CDR1 SQVTM, CDR2 ANQGSEA. This CDR3 spans 12 amino acids. DNA for the CDR3: TGCAGCGTTGCTCAGGGGGCGGAGACCCAGTACTTC. Protein product: CSVAQGAETQYF.

V gene TRBV27 combines with J gene TRBJ2-7; 9 bases agree with TRBD2. The V and J ends lost 3 bases and 4 bases, in that order; junction bases with no gene match: 7. The CDR3 extends over 15 amino acids. Germline CDR1 MNHEY, CDR2 SMNVEV (reference sequence). CDR3: CASSFGSGRWYEQYF. The CDR3 bases are TGTGCCAGCAGTTTTGGTAGCGGGAGATGGTACGAGCAGTACTTC.